These 8 T cell receptor beta chains were all obtained from the same sample, sequenced in a study of cytotoxic CD8 clonotypes in ibrutinib-treated CLL. Clones were read by immunoSEQ multiplex PCR, and TCRdb kept only the in-frame ones, dropping some. The table has approximately 200,000 clones, around 72% seen once. This specimen was PBMCs, taken after 24 months of ibrutinib treatment. Receptor source: a human donor with chronic lymphocytic leukemia.

This sequence joins TRBV20-1 and TRBJ1-2, with D possibly matching TRBD1 (5 bases). Trimming left V 5 bases short and J 8 bases short, with 9 bases between. Germline values: CDR1 DFQATT, CDR2 SNEGSKA (reference sequence). The CDR3 covers 10 residues. The CDR3 loop reads CSAFWGGYTF. For the CDR3, the DNA is TGCAGTGCTTTTTGGGGCGGCTACACCTTC.

The J gene is TRBJ1-4, the V gene TRBV7-2, with TRBD1 matching over 11 bases. The CDR3 consists of 14 residues. V shed 5 bases, J shed 8 bases, and the junction held 4 bases outside the gene matches. Germline loops: CDR1 SGHTA, CDR2 FQGNSA. CDR3 loop: CASSRDRGYEKLFF. The CDR3 DNA is TGTGCCAGCAGCCGGGACAGGGGGTACGAAAAACTGTTTTTT.

This chain uses TRBV7-6 with TRBJ2-7; D may be TRBD1 or TRBD2 (5 bases each). This CDR3 is 15 amino acids long. The V end lost 1 base, the J end lost 4 bases, and 14 bases lay between the germline ends. CDR1 and CDR2 (germline): SGHVS, FNYEAQ. The CDR3 sequence: CASSLVDRGSYEQYF. The CDR3 nucleotides are TGTGCCAGCAGCTTAGTTGACCGGGGCTCATACGAGCAGTACTTC.

The chain uses TRBV20-1 and TRBJ2-7; D is perhaps TRBD2 (5 bases). Trimming removed 5 bases at V and 7 bases at J, with 9 bases between. Germline assignment: CDR1 DFQATT and CDR2 SNEGSKA (reference sequence). The CDR3 sequence is 10 residues long. The CDR3 DNA reads TGCAGTGCTTCCACTAGAGAGCAGTACTTC. The encoded protein is CSASTREQYF.

This clone was recorded only once. This rearrangement joins TRBV4-3 to TRBJ1-3; D may be TRBD1 (6 bases). This CDR3 spans 16 amino acids. The germline V gene has CDR1 LGHNA and CDR2 YSLEER. Trimming removed 3 bases at V and 3 bases at J, with 15 bases between. This chain's CDR3 is CASSQGSTGLGNTIYF. The CDR3 nucleotides are TGCGCCAGCAGCCAGGGGTCGACAGGTCTTGGAAACACCATATATTTT.

The chain joins TRBV11-1 to TRBJ1-2, with D possibly being TRBD1 (6 bases). V lost 8 bases to trimming and J lost 2 bases, with 15 bases between them. From germline, CDR1 is SGHAT and CDR2 FQDESV (reference sequence). This CDR3 is 14 amino acids long. The CDR3 loop is CASSSGGLNYGYTF. In nucleotides, the CDR3 is TGTGCCAGCTCATCTGGGGGCCTAAACTATGGCTACACCTTC. The full variable domain, in which reference TRBV11-1 and TRBJ1-2 provide the parts outside the CDR3, is EAEVAQSPRYKITEKSQAVAFWCDPISGHATLYWYRQILGQGPELLVQFQDESVVDDSQLPKDRFSAERLKGVDSTLKIQPAELGDSAMYLCASSSGGLNYGYTFGSGTRLTVV.

CDR3 loop: CASSYLWTDNQPQHF. The CDR3 region has the DNA TGTGCCAGCAGTTACCTCTGGACAGACAATCAGCCCCAGCATTTT. The chain employs TRBV6-5 and TRBJ1-5, with a tentative D call TRBD1 (6 bases). Germline CDR1 MNHEY, CDR2 SVGAGI. This CDR3 has 15 amino acids. V was pared by 2 bases and J by 3 bases, with 11 bases between.

The V call is TRBV6-1, the J call TRBJ1-2, with D uncertain. CDR1 and CDR2 from the germline V gene are MNHNS and SASEGT. This CDR3 contains 14 residues. V gave up 3 bases and J gave up 4 bases, with 12 bases separating them. The DNA for the CDR3 is TGTGCCAGCAGTGACGGACCGCTTAGCTATGGCTACACCTTC. Translating it yields CASSDGPLSYGYTF.